This is a list of T cell receptor beta chains from one sample in a study of long-term antiretroviral therapy in people with HIV. The table came from immunoSEQ multiplex PCR; TCRdb's copy has only in-frame clones and leaves some out. The profile shows just over 35,000 clones, about four fifths of them singletons. Here the sequenced sample was unsorted PBMCs, taken 0.6 years after starting antiretroviral therapy. These TCRs come from a man aged 18 to 29 with HIV. Both conserved end residues are trimmed from each CDR3.

V	CDR3
TRBV6-5	ATAYGDEQF
TRBV7-9	ASSSGRNQPQH
TRBV13	ASSQTLGVADTQY
TRBV4-1	ASSRKQGADEAF
TRBV29-1	SYGPGTDTQY
TRBV5-6	ASSLVGGQGAYEQY
TRBV7-8	ASSPRLRLASTDTQY
TRBV9	ASSPAGTGNEKLF
TRBV7-2	ASSPGETGELF
TRBV19	ASSIRSPSYEQY
TRBV28	ASSFRQGAGNQPQH
TRBV18	ASSPPDQPQH
TRBV5-4	ASSLRGYPSTDTQY
TRBV9	ASSVSGKGGTDTQY
TRBV6-5	ASSYRESGANVLT
TRBV20-1	SAALTDTQY
TRBV6-6	ASSPDGKLF
TRBV19	ASSIAVGGQRMNTEAF
TRBV11-3	ASSPRLAGIDTQY
TRBV27	ASSFGGNSNQPQH
TRBV4-3	ASSQSAPYEQY
TRBV27	ASALYSGSYEQY
TRBV5-6	ASSNWGGQLNTIY
TRBV5-5	ASSSGPLQETQY
TRBV6-5	ASSYQGTSQPQH
TRBV5-1	ASSISVAKNIQY
TRBV19	ASREGPGGTEAF
TRBV5-1	ASTPGLAGTETQY
TRBV5-1	ASSSGNLYEQY
TRBV6-1	ASRGTRVPQETQY
TRBV15	ATSRGETGTAFEQY
TRBV6-6	ASSPGRSGRPYEQY
TRBV5-5	ASSWTGQDTGELF
TRBV4-1	ASSQEGVGDTQY
TRBV28	ASRINWAASNGYT
TRBV7-9	ASSLGLRGGELF
TRBV28	ASIRQGFGGYT
TRBV6-8	ASSYLQGLGENEQF
TRBV4-3	ASSQSQGGYGYT
TRBV9	ASSVEDTEAF
TRBV7-8	ASSSDTRRSDTQY
TRBV28	ASSSGTENTGELF
TRBV20-1	SAKVGYGYT
TRBV9	ASSVTGGNYGYT
TRBV18	ASSPRQGVTDTQY
TRBV15	ATSRARLAGGNEQF
TRBV6-5	ASRPLLAAPYEQY
TRBV15	ATSRDTGSVSGYT